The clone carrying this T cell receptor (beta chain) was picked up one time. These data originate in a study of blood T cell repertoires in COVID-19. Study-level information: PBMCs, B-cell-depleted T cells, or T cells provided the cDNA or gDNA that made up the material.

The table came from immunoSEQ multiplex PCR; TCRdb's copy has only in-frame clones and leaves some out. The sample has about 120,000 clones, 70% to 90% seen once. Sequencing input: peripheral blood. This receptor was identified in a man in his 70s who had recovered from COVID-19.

As DNA, the CDR3 is TGCGCCAGCAGCCAAGATGGGGGCGAAAGTGAAGAGACCCAGTACTTC. It yields the protein CASSQDGGESEETQYF. This sequence joins TRBV4-1 and TRBJ2-5, with TRBD1 as a possible D gene (6 bases). Trimming removed 0 bases at V and 3 bases at J, with 14 bases between. Germline V lookup: CDR1 MGHRA, CDR2 YSYEKL. This CDR3 is built from 16 residues.